This TCR beta chain was identified during a study of response to subunit inactivated influenza vaccine. In its sample, this clonotype was seen a few times. TCRdb reprocessed the RT-PCR reads with MiXCR, giving one entry per CDR3 protein. In the table there are about 800,000 distinct CDR3 sequences, 21% of which are singletons. The sequence was obtained from a man aged 45-60 years who received an inactivated influenza vaccine. The sample in question was PBMCs from blood, obtained roughly 5 days after vaccination.

The CDR3 DNA sequence: TGCGCCAGCAGCCAAGATTGGAATAGCGGGGGCTATCAAACAGATACGCAGTATTTT. Amino acids: CASSQDWNSGGYQTDTQYF. The chain has TRBV4-3 and TRBJ2-3; 9 nucleotides line up with TRBD2. Trimming cost V 0 bases and J 3 bases; bases outside gene matches: 13. This CDR3 has 19 amino acids. The germline V gene has CDR1 LGHNA and CDR2 YSLEER.